This TCR beta chain was recovered during a study of blood T cell repertoires in COVID-19 (dated by TCRdb to the early 2020s). Background on the whole study: The collaborator samples originated in the United States, Italy and Spain and spanned the acute and convalescent phases of COVID-19. The prospective study material was composed of cDNA or gDNA derived from T cells, B-cell-depleted T cells, or PBMCs. Subjects who had been exposed to COVID-19, were actively infected with it, or had recovered from it provided the deeply sampled blood TCRbeta repertoires that made up the dataset. The repertoires were made available in a free public database intended to serve as a resource for research on the immune response to SARS-CoV-2. The samples were drawn from the first 160 participants of the ongoing ImmuneRACE study and from 1,254 subjects provided by 6 global collaborators. The sample metadata nearly always contained a de-identified subject ID, COVID-19 status, age in years and sex. HLA class I and class II types, where available, came from metadata supplied by the sample provider rather than from assay-based typing. Results the study describes overall, beyond this receptor: The quantity of clinical and demographic metadata differed by source and by participant and was supplied without curation.

Participants in the prospective study were enrolled through a virtual design, were aged about 18 to 100 years, and lived in approximately 25 United States geographic areas. To assign participants to cohorts, the prospective study relied on clinical history that participants themselves reported in a screening survey and a study questionnaire. ImmuneRACE Cohort 3 recovered participants were defined by two consecutive negative NP/OP PCR tests, healthcare professional clearance, or symptom resolution. Mobile phlebotomists in the prospective study collected whole blood, serum and a nasopharyngeal or oropharyngeal swab from every participant. Over a roughly two-month period, participants in the prospective study had the option of providing additional blood draws and questionnaires. Before DNA extraction, blood samples from the prospective study were shipped at room temperature or frozen. TCRbeta CDR3 regions were amplified from genomic DNA by means of the immunoSEQ Assay, a bias-controlled multiplex PCR. From the authors' description of their analysis: The number of nucleated cells in each sample was estimated from the amplification of reference gene primers within the assay. To quantify the absolute abundance of each unique TCRbeta CDR3 rearrangement, sequence reads were collapsed and filtered. For each sample, productive Simpson clonality was calculated by taking the square root of Simpson's diversity index across productive rearrangements. TCRdb's version of the immuneACCESS table is confined to in-frame rearrangements and falls short of the full clone set. An unresolved V gene accounts for under half of the shortfall where checked; the remainder is of unknown origin. V, J and clone size were drawn from that table, and D and trimming were deduced from the DNA. Recorded for this sample are about 300,000 clones; 89% of them occurred a single time. Of the sample, roughly 5% is held by the ten largest clones.

From cysteine to phenylalanine, the CDR3 is 17 amino acids long. The read is trimmed to its CDR3 DNA, 51 bases read in frame from base 1. According to the germline V gene (reference sequence), CDR1 reads LGHDT and CDR2 reads YNNKEL. V is pruned by 5 bases and J by 4 bases, leaving 14 bases of the junction without a gene match. Details on this clone: Its target antigen remains unknown. No per-base quality is available; no much larger clone lies one base away.

Rearrangement joined TRBV3-1 (or the pseudogene TRBV3-2) to TRBJ2-1, with 7 central nucleotides matching TRBD2. Sequenced: PBMCs or T cells enriched from blood (not recorded which). The sequence was obtained from a man aged 60 to 69 who had recovered from COVID-19. The DNA sequence is TGTGCCAGCAGCACCGGGAGGAGCGGGATTTTGTACAATGAGCAGTTCTTC. It codes for CASSTGRSGILYNEQFF.